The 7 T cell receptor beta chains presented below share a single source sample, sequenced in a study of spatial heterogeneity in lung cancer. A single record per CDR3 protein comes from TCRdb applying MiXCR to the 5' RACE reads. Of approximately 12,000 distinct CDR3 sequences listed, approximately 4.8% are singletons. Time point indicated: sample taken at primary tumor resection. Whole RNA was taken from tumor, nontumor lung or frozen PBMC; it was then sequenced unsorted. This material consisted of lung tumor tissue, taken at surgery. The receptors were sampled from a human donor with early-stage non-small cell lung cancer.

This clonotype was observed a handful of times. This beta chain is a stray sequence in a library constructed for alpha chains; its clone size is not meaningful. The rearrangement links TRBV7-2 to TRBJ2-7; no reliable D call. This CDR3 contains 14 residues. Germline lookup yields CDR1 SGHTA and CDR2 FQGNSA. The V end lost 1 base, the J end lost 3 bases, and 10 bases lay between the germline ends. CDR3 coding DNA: TGTGCCAGCAGCTTAGACCGAGCCATCTACGAGCAGTACTTC. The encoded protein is CASSLDRAIYEQYF.

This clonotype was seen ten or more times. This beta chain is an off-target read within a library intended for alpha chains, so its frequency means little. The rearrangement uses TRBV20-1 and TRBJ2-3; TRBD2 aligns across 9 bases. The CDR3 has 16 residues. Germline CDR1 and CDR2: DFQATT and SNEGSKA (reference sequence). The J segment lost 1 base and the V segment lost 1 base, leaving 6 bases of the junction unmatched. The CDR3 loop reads CSARAYRLAGTDTQYF. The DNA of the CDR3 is TGCAGTGCTAGAGCCTACCGACTAGCGGGCACAGATACGCAGTATTTT.

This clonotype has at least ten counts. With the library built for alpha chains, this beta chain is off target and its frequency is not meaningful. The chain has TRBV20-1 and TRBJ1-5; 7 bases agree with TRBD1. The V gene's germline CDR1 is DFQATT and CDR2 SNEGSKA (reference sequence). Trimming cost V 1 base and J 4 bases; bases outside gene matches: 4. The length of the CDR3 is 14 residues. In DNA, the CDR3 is TGCAGTGCTAGAGCAGGGGGGAAGAATCAGCCCCAGCATTTT. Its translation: CSARAGGKNQPQHF.

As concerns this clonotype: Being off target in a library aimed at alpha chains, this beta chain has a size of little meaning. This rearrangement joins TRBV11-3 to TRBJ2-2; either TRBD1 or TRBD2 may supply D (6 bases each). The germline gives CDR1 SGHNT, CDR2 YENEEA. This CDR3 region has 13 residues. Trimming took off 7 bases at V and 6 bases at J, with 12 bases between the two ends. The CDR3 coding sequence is TGTGCCAGCACTATTCGGGGGCCCGGGGAGCTGTTTTTT. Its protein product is CASTIRGPGELFF.

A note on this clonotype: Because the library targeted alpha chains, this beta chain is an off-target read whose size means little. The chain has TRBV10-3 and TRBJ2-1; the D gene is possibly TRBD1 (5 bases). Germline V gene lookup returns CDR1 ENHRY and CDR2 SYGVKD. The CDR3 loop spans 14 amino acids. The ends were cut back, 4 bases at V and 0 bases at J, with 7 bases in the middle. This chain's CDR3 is CAISGQYSYNEQFF. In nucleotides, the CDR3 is TGTGCCATCAGTGGACAGTACTCCTACAATGAGCAGTTCTTC.

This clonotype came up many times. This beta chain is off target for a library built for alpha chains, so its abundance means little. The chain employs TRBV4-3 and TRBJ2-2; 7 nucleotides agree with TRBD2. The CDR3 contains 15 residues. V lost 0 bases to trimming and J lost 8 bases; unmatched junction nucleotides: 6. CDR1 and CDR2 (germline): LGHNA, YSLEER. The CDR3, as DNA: TGCGCCAGCAGCCAAGATTACCTAGCGGTAGGGGAGCTGTTTTTT. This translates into CASSQDYLAVGELFF.

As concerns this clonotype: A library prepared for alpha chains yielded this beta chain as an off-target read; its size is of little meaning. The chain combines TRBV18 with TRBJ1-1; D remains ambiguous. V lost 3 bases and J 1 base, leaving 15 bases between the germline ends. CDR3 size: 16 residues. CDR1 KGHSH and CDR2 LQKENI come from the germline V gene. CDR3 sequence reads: CASSPRLEKGNTEAFF. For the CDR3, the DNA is TGTGCCAGCTCACCTAGACTAGAAAAGGGGAACACTGAAGCTTTCTTT.